These T cell receptor beta chains were read from a single sample in a study of shared clonotypes between healthy human individuals. Sequenced by immunoSEQ multiplex PCR; TCRdb stores in-frame clones only, minus some. Of some 1.5 million clones in the sample, approximately 98% were seen once. Sequencing used naive CD4+ T cells sorted from blood. These TCRs come from a man aged 25-45 years in good health. CDR3s leave out the opening cysteine and the closing phenylalanine or tryptophan.

TRBJ2-7	TRBV27	ASSLSMIPGEQY
TRBJ2-1	TRBV11-3	ASSLLAGGRNEQF
TRBJ2-1	TRBV5-1	ASSLGAGTSGYNEQF
TRBJ1-2	TRBV25-1	ASSAWSGSGGYT
TRBJ2-1	TRBV9	ASSASGYNEQF
TRBJ2-7	TRBV11-3	ASSLGTAFEEQY
TRBJ1-5	TRBV28	ASSWGQINQPQH
TRBJ2-1	TRBV5-1	ASSLRLAGGPREQF
TRBJ2-1	TRBV6-4	ASSAGGEQF
TRBJ2-7	TRBV7-8	ASSLAGGLHEQY
TRBJ2-3	TRBV7-6	ASSLAVAGTDTQY
TRBJ2-2	TRBV5-1	ASSPADREAGELF
TRBJ2-7	TRBV27	ASSSLAGVSDEQY
TRBJ1-2	TRBV2	ASRDNNYGYT
TRBJ2-2	TRBV14	ASSPLSGTNTGELF
TRBJ1-5	TRBV6-5	ASSSAGTGRNQPQH
TRBJ1-4	TRBV5-1	ASSPRTGNEKLF
TRBJ2-7	TRBV6-6	ASIGTSGTYEQY
TRBJ2-7	TRBV6-1	ASSASGSMYEQY
TRBJ2-7	TRBV7-9	ASSFRGSNEQY
TRBJ1-5	TRBV27	ASSIGDFSNQPQH
TRBJ1-2	TRBV28	ASSYGLQDYGYT
TRBJ1-1	TRBV5-1	ASRTGTGGMNTEAF
TRBJ2-5	TRBV2	ASSERVETQY
TRBJ1-5	TRBV28	ASSLIGHSNQPQH
TRBJ2-3	TRBV28	ASSLTSGSSAQY
TRBJ2-5	TRBV28	ASTSGQGFQETQY
TRBJ2-1	TRBV9	ASSQTSRSYNEQF
TRBJ2-1	TRBV28	ASSLGGYEQF
TRBJ2-5	TRBV5-1	ASSPGGLAGRGQETQY
TRBJ2-7	TRBV9	ASSVGLAEPYEQY
TRBJ2-5	TRBV5-1	ASSLLAGQETQY
TRBJ2-2	TRBV18	ASSPTATGELF
TRBJ2-2	TRBV7-9	ASSGYRGGETGELF
TRBJ1-4	TRBV7-8	ASSLQGKGEKLF
TRBJ2-1	TRBV6-5	ASTSGSKDDEQF
TRBJ1-5	TRBV29-1	SVGTGANQPQH
TRBJ2-5	TRBV18	ASSPRMDSLKETQY
TRBJ2-7	TRBV7-2	ASSLGLGTSGRLNEQY
TRBJ2-7	TRBV9	ASSVGPGSSYEQY
TRBJ2-1	TRBV11-1	ASTPVAGEGNEQF
TRBJ2-7	TRBV11-2	ASTGRGTAYEQY
TRBJ1-2	TRBV9	ASSADGTGIYGYT
TRBJ1-3	TRBV6-5	ASSFGRGFSGNTIY
TRBJ1-5	TRBV19	ASSILTGLNQPQH
TRBJ2-2	TRBV18	ASSPVSGGNTGELF
TRBJ2-7	TRBV18	ASSPEYYEQY
TRBJ1-2	TRBV16	ASSPLDSFGYT
TRBJ2-2	TRBV11-3	ASSHNPAGTGELF
TRBJ1-3	TRBV28	ASSTTGPFRNTIY
TRBJ2-3	TRBV11-2	ASSLLGSFPDTQY
TRBJ2-1	TRBV30	AWSVLTGRYNEQF
TRBJ2-2	TRBV2	ASSARAPGLGELF
TRBJ2-4	TRBV6-5	ASSRPGGQMY
TRBJ1-1	TRBV19	ASSHRDTEAF
TRBJ2-5	TRBV5-4	ASSLSGTQETQY
TRBJ2-1	TRBV29-1	SVELLAGITDEQF
TRBJ1-1	TRBV5-1	ASSWGDSNMNTEAF
TRBJ2-3	TRBV29-1	SVEGGDSTDTQY